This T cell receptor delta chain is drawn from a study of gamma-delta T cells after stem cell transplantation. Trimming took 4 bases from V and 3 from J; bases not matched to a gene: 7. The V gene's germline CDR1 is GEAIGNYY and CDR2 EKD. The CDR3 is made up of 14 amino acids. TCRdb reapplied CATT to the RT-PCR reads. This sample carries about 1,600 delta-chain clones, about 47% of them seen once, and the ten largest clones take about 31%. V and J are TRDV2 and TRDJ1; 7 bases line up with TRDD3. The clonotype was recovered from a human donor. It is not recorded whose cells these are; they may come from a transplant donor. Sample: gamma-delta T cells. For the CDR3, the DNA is TGTGCCTGTGATCCGCTGGGGGGCGCCGATAAACTCATCTTT. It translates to CACDPLGGADKLIF.